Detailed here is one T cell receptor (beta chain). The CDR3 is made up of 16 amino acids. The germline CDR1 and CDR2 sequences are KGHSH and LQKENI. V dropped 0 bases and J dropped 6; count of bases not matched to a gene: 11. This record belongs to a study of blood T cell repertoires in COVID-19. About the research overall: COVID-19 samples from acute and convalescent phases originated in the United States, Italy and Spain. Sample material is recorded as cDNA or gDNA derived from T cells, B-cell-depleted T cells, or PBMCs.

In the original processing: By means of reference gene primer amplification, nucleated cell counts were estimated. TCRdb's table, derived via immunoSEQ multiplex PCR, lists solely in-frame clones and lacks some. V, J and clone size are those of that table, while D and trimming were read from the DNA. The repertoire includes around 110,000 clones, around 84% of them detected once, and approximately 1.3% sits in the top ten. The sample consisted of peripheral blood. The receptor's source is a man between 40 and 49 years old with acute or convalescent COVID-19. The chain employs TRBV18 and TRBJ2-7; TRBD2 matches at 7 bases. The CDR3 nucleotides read TGTGCCAGCTCACCACCGGTCCGGACTAGTTGGTTCGAGCAGTACTTC. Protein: CASSPPVRTSWFEQYF.